These 4 T cell receptor beta chains share one sample of origin, sequenced in a study of T cells after somatic rescue of genetic block. Produced via immunoSEQ multiplex PCR; TCRdb's table is partial and in-frame only. This sample has 70,000 to 85,000 clones, with about nine tenths found just once. The sequencing sample was made of peripheral blood mononuclear cells (PBMCs). The receptors stem from a man aged 25 to 45.

This sequence joins TRBV18 and TRBJ2-7; 9 nucleotides align to TRBD2. Germline-derived CDR1 and CDR2 are KGHSH and LQKENI. The CDR3 totals 15 residues. V shed 0 bases, J shed 5 bases, and the junction held 5 bases outside the gene matches. The CDR3: CASSPPLAGVHEQYF. The CDR3 nucleotides are TGTGCCAGCTCACCACCGTTAGCGGGAGTCCACGAGCAGTACTTC. The whole variable domain, remainder taken from reference TRBV18 and TRBJ2-7, is NAGVMQNPRHLVRRRGQEARLRCSPMKGHSHVYWYRQLPEEGLKFMVYLQKENIIDESGMPKERFSAEFPKEGPSILRIQQVVRGDSAAYFCASSPPLAGVHEQYFGPGTRLTVT.

This clone was counted a single time. V gene TRBV10-3 combines with J gene TRBJ1-1; TRBD1 aligns across 11 bases. The CDR3 runs 16 residues. Germline V gene lookup returns CDR1 ENHRY and CDR2 SYGVKD. V was pared by 2 bases and J by 1 base, with 3 bases of the junction left unmatched. The CDR3 sequence is CAISERDRGTNTEAFF. DNA of the CDR3: TGTGCCATCAGTGAGAGGGACAGGGGGACGAACACTGAAGCTTTCTTT.

This clone appeared a single time. The chain recombines TRBV18 with TRBJ2-3; the D gene is possibly TRBD1 (5 bases). Germline V lookup: CDR1 KGHSH, CDR2 LQKENI. The CDR3 runs 15 residues. V was pared by 3 bases and J by 2 bases, with 12 bases between. CDR3 amino acids: CASSPPTGDTDTQYF. Here the CDR3 DNA reads TGTGCCAGCTCACCCCCTACAGGAGACACAGATACGCAGTATTTT.

This chain joins TRBV15 and TRBJ1-1; 9 bases agree with TRBD1. Germline V CDR1 and CDR2: LNHNV, YYDKDF (reference sequence). CDR3 length equals 14 residues. Trimming at V came to 4 bases and at J to 7 bases, leaving 7 bases not matched to a gene. CDR3 nucleotides: TGTGCCACCAGCATTCCCGGGACAGGGCTTGAAGCTTTCTTT. This sequence encodes CATSIPGTGLEAFF.